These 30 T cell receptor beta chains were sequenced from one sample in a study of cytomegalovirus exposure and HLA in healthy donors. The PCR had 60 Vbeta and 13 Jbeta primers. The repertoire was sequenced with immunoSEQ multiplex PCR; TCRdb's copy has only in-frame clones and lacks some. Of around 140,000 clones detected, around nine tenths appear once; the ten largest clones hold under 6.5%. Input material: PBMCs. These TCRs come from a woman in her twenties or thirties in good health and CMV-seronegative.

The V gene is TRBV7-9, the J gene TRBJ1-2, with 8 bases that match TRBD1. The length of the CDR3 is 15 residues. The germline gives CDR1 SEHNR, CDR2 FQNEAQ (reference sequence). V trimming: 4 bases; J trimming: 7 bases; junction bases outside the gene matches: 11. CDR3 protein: CASSSRGQGAGGYTF. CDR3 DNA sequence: TGTGCCAGCAGCTCCCGGGGGCAGGGGGCAGGTGGCTACACCTTC.

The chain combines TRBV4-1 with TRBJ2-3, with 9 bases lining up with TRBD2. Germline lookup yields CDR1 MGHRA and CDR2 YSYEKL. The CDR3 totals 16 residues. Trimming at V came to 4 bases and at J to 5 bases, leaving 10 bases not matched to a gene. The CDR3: CASSRTGGGEVDTQYF. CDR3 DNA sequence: TGCGCCAGCAGCCGGACTGGCGGGGGGGAAGTAGATACGCAGTATTTT.

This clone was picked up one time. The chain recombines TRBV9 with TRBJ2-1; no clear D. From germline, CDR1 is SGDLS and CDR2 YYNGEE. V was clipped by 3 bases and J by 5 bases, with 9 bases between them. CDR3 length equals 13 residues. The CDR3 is CASSAEPNNEQFF. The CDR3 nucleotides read TGTGCCAGCAGCGCAGAACCAAACAATGAGCAGTTCTTC.

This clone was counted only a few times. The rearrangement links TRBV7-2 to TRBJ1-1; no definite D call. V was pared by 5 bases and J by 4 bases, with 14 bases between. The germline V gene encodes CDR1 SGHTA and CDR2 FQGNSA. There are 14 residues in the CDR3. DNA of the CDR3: TGTGCCAGCAGCACCTCTCGGGTAGTCACTGAAGCTTTCTTT. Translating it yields CASSTSRVVTEAFF. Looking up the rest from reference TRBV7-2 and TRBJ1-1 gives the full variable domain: GAGVSQSPSNKVTEKGKDVELRCDPISGHTALYWYRQSLGQGLEFLIYFQGNSAPDKSGLPSDRFSAERTGGSVSTLTIQRTQQEDSAVYLCASSTSRVVTEAFFGQGTRLTVV.

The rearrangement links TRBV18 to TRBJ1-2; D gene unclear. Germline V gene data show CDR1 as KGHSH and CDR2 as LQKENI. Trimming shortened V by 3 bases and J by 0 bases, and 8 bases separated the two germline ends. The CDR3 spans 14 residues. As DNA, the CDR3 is TGTGCCAGCTCACCGGAGACCACTAACTATGGCTACACCTTC. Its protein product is CASSPETTNYGYTF.

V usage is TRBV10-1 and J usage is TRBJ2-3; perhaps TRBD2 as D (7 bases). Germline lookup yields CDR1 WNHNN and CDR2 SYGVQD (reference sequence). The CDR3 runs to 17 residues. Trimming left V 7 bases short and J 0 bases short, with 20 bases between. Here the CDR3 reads CASTPGGGSDSTDTQYF. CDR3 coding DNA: TGCGCCAGCACCCCCGGGGGCGGGAGCGATAGCACAGATACGCAGTATTTT.

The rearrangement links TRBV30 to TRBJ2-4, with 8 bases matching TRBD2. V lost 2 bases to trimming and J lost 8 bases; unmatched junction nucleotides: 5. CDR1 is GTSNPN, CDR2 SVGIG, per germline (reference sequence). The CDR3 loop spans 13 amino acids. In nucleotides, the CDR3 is TGTGCCTGGAGTATGTCGGGAGGGGACATTCAGTACTTC. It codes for CAWSMSGGDIQYF.

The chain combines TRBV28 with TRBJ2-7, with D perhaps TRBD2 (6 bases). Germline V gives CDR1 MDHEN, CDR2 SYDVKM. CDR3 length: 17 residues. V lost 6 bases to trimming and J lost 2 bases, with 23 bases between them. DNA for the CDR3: TGTGCCAGCAGCAACGGCGGGGCCGGGCCCAGCCCCTACGAGCAGTACTTC. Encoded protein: CASSNGGAGPSPYEQYF.

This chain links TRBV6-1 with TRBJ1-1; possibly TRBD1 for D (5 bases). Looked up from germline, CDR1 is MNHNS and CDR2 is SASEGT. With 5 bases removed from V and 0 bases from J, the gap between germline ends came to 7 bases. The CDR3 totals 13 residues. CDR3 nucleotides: TGTGCCAGCAGTTGGGGGGTGAACACTGAAGCTTTCTTT. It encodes CASSWGVNTEAFF.

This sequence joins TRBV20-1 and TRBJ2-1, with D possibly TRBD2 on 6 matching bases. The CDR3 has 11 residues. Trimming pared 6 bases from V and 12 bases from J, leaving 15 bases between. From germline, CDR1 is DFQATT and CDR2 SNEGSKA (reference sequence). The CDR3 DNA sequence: TGCAGTGCCGCGACCCCGCGGGGGCAGTTCTTC. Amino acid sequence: CSAATPRGQFF.

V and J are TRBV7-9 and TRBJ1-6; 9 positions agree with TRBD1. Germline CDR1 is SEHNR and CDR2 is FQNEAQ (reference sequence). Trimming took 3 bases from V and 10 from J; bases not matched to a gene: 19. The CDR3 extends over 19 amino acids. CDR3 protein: CASSLGVQGALSDQSPLHF. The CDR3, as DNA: TGTGCCAGCAGCTTGGGGGTACAGGGGGCCTTATCGGATCAGTCACCCCTCCACTTT. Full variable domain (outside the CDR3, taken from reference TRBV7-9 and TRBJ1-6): DTGVSQNPRHKITKRGQNVTFRCDPISEHNRLYWYRQTLGQGPEFLTYFQNEAQLEKSRLLSDRFSAERPKGSFSTLEIQRTEQGDSAMYLCASSLGVQGALSDQSPLHFGNGTRLTVT.

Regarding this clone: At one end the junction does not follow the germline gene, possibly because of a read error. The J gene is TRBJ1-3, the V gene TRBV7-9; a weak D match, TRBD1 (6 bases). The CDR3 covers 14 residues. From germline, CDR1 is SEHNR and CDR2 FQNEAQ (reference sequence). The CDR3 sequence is CSSSKKRKGDTIYF. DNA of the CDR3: TGTTCCAGCAGCAAAAAGAGGAAGGGGGACACCATATATTTT.

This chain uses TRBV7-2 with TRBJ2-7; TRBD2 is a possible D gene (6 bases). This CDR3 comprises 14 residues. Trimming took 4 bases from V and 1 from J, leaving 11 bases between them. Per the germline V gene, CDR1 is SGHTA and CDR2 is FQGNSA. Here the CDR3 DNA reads TGTGCCAGCAGCTCGCTGGACTATTCCTACGAGCAGTACTTC. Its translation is CASSSLDYSYEQYF. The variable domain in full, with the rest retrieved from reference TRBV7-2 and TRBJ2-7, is GAGVSQSPSNKVTEKGKDVELRCDPISGHTALYWYRQSLGQGLEFLIYFQGNSAPDKSGLPSDRFSAERTGGSVSTLTIQRTQQEDSAVYLCASSSLDYSYEQYFGPGTRLTVT.

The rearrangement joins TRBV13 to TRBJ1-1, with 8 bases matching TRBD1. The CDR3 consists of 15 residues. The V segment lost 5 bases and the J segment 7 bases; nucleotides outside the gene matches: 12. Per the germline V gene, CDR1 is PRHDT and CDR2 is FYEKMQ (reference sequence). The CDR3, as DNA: TGTGCCAGCAGCACAAAATGGACAGGGTGGGGTGAAGCTTTCTTT. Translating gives CASSTKWTGWGEAFF.

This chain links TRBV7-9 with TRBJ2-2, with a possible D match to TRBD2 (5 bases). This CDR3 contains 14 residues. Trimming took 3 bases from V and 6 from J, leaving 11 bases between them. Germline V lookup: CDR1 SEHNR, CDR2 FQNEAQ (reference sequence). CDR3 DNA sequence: TGTGCCAGCAGCTTGTCGGGGTCCCCCGGGGAGCTGTTTTTT. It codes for CASSLSGSPGELFF.

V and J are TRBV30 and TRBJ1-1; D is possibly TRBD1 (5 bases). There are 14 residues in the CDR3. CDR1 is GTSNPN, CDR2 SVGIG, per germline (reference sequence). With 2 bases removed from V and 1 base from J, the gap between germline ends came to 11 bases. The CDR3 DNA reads TGTGCCTGGAGTCGCCCAGGGCGGAACACTGAAGCTTTCTTT. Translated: CAWSRPGRNTEAFF.

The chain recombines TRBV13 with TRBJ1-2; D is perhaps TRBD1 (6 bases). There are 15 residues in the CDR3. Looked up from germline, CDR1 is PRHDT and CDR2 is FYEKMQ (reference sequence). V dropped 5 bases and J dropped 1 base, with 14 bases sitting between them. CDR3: CASSPDRSLNYGYTF. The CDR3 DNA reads TGTGCCAGCAGCCCAGACAGGAGCCTTAACTATGGCTACACCTTC.

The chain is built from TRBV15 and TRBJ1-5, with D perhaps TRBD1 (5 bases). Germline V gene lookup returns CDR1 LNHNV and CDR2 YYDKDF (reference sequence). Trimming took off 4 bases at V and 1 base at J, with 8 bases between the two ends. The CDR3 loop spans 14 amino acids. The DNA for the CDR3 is TGTGCCACCAGCACAGGGCGGAGCAATCAGCCCCAGCATTTT. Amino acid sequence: CATSTGRSNQPQHF.

This chain's CDR3 is CASSPTSGRMHEQFF. For the CDR3, the DNA is TGTGCCAGCAGTCCTACTAGCGGGAGGATGCATGAGCAGTTCTTC. The V gene is TRBV6-1, the J gene TRBJ2-1, with 12 bases identical to TRBD2. The CDR3 consists of 15 residues. V gave up 5 bases and J gave up 8 bases; unmatched junction bases: 7. The germline CDR1 and CDR2 sequences are MNHNS and SASEGT.

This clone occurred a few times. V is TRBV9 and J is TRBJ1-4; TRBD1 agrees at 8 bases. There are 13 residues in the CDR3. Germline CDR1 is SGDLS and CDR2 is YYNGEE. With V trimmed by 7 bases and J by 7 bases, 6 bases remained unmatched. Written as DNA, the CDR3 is TGTGCCAGCCAAGGACAGGGAGGTGAAAAACTGTTTTTT. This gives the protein CASQGQGGEKLFF.

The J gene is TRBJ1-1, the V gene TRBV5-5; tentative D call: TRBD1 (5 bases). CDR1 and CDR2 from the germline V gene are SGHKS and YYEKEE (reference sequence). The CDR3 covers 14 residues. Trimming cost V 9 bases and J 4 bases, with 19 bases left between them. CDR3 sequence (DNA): TGTGCCACCCGGCTCTGGGGGGATCGCACTGAAGCTTTCTTT. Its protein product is CATRLWGDRTEAFF. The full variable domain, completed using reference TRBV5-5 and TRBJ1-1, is DAGVTQSPTHLIKTRGQQVTLRCSPISGHKSVSWYQQVLGQGPQFIFQYYEKEERGRGNFPDRFSARQFPNYSSELNVNALLLGDSALYLCATRLWGDRTEAFFGQGTRLTVV.

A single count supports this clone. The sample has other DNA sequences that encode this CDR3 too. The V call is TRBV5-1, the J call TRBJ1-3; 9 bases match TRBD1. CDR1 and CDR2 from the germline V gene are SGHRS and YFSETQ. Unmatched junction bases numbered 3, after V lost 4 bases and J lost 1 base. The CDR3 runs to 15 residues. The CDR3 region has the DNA TGCGCCAGCAGCCTCGGGACAGGGTCTGGAAACACCATATATTTT. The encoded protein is CASSLGTGSGNTIYF.

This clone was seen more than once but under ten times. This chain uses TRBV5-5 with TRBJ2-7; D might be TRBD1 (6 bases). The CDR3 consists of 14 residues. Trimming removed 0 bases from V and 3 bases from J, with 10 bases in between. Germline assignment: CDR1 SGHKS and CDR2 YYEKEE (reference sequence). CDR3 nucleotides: TGTGCCAGCAGCTTGGGTCACAGGGACTACGAGCAGTACTTC. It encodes CASSLGHRDYEQYF.

The chain's CDR3 is CASSPQGYQPQHF. The CDR3 DNA is TGTGCCAGCAGTCCACAGGGGTATCAGCCCCAGCATTTT. J is TRBJ1-5 and V is TRBV7-2; TRBD1 matches at 7 bases. The V segment lost 6 bases and the J segment 5 bases; nucleotides outside the gene matches: 4. Per the germline V gene, CDR1 is SGHTA and CDR2 is FQGNSA. The CDR3 loop spans 13 amino acids.

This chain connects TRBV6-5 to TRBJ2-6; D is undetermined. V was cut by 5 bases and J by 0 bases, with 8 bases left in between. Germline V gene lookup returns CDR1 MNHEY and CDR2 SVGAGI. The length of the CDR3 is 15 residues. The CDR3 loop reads CASSHSLSGANVLTF. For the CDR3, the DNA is TGTGCCAGCAGTCACAGCCTCTCTGGGGCCAACGTCCTGACTTTC.

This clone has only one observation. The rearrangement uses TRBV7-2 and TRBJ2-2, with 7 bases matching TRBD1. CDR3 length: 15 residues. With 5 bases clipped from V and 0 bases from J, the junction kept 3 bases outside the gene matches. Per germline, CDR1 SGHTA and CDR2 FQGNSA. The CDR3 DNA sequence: TGTGCCAGCAGCCGGACAGGTTCGAACACCGGGGAGCTGTTTTTT. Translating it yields CASSRTGSNTGELFF.

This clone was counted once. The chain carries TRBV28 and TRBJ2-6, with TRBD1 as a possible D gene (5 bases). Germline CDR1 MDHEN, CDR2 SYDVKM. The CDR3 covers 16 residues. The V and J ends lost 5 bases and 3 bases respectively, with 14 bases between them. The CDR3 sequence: CASSLQQGVGANVLTF. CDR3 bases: TGTGCCAGCAGTCTCCAGCAGGGTGTTGGGGCCAACGTCCTGACTTTC.

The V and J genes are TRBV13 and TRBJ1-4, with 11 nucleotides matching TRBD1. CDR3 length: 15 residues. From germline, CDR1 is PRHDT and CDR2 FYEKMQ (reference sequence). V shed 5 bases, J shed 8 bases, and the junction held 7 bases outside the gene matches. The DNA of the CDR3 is TGTGCCAGCAGCGGATCGGGACAGGGGGACGAAAAACTGTTTTTT. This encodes CASSGSGQGDEKLFF.

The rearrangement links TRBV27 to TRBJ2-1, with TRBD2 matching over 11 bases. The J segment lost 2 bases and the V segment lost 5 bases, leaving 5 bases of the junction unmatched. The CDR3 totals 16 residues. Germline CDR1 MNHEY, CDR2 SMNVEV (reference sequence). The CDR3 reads CASSTSGGFPYNEQFF. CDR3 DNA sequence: TGTGCCAGCAGTACTAGCGGGGGCTTTCCCTACAATGAGCAGTTCTTC.

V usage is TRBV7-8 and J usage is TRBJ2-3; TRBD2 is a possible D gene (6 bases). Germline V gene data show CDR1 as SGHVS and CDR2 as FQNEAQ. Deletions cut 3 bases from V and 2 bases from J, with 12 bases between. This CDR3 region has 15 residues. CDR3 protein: CASSFSAGYTDTQYF. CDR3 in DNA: TGTGCCAGCAGCTTTAGCGCGGGGTACACAGATACGCAGTATTTT.